This is a list of T cell receptor beta chains from one sample in a study of CD8+ T cells in alopecia areata. Using immunoSEQ multiplex PCR, the repertoire was profiled, and TCRdb retains in-frame clones only, with some absent. Among over 85,000 clones listed, about two fifths were seen once. What was sequenced was CD4+ T cells sorted from blood. The source of these receptors is a human donor with alopecia areata. Both conserved end residues are part of each CDR3. The D gene is left open where the match is weak. The size of a clone is reported for some rows only, either as once, few or many, or as a class for expanded clones.

TRBV4-1,TRBJ1-2,14,NA,once,TGCGCCAGCAGCCTAGTAGGGGCTGGCTATGGCTACACCTTC,CASSLVGAGYGYTF
TRBV15,TRBJ2-5,13,NA,few,TGTGCCACCAGCCAACAAGGCGGCGAGACCCAGTACTTC,CATSQQGGETQYF
TRBV6-5,TRBJ2-7,14,NA,NA,TGTGCCAGCCGATTGACAGGTCCCTCCTACGAGCAGTACTTC,CASRLTGPSYEQYF
TRBV5-1,TRBJ2-7,15,NA,once,TGCGCCAGCAGCTCCTCGGGACTTAGGGGGTACGAGCAGTACTTC,CASSSSGLRGYEQYF
TRBV4-3,TRBJ1-6,15,NA,NA,TGCGCCAGCAGCCAAGATCGCAGGAATAATTCACCCCTCCACTTT,CASSQDRRNNSPLHF
TRBV7-9,TRBJ2-5,11,NA,NA,TGTGCCAGCAGCCCAATGGAGACCCAGTACTTC,CASSPMETQYF
TRBV7-2,TRBJ1-6,15,NA,many,TGTGCCAGCAGCTTAGGGGCCAGCCAAAATTCACCCCTCCACTTT,CASSLGASQNSPLHF
TRBV25-1,TRBJ1-1,11,NA,many,TGTGCCAGCAGTGGGGGACTGGGAGCTTTCTTT,CASSGGLGAFF
TRBV5-1,TRBJ2-1,14,TRBD2,NA,TGCGCCAGCAGACCCGGGACTAGGGCCAATGAGCAGTTCTTC,CASRPGTRANEQFF
TRBV27,TRBJ2-7,14,TRBD1,NA,TGTGCCAGCAGGAAGTACATACAGGGGGGCGAGCAGTACTTC,CASRKYIQGGEQYF
TRBV18,TRBJ2-1,20,TRBD2,few,TGTGCCAGCTCACCACTGCCCGGGACTAGCGGGAGAGGAACCTACAATGAGCAGTTCTTC,CASSPLPGTSGRGTYNEQFF
TRBV4-2,TRBJ2-1,13,NA,few,TGTGCCAGCAGCCAAGGGGAGAGGGGACTTAGGTTCTTC,CASSQGERGLRFF
TRBV5-1,TRBJ2-1,16,NA,NA,TGCGCCAGCAGCTTGGAAGTGGGAATTTACTACAATGAGCAGTTCTTC,CASSLEVGIYYNEQFF
TRBV18,TRBJ2-3,16,NA,NA,TGTGCCAGCTCACCACCGTGGTCCCACGACACAGATACGCAGTATTTT,CASSPPWSHDTDTQYF
TRBV2,TRBJ2-5,12,NA,NA,TGTGCCAGCAGGGGGCTCCAAGAGACCCAGTACTTC,CASRGLQETQYF
TRBV5-4,TRBJ2-1,15,TRBD1,NA,TGTGCCAGCAGCCAAGGACAGGTTGGAAGCCATGAGCAGTTCTTC,CASSQGQVGSHEQFF
TRBV2,TRBJ2-3,15,TRBD1,few,TGTGCCAGCAGGACCGGGACAGGGTCCGCAGATACGCAGTATTTT,CASRTGTGSADTQYF
TRBV5-6,TRBJ2-3,14,NA,few,TGTGCCAGCAGCCCAGGGACCGGGACCCGTACGCAGTATTTT,CASSPGTGTRTQYF
TRBV11-2,TRBJ2-5,16,NA,NA,TGTGCCAGCAGCTTTTTAACGGGAGAGGTTGGAAAGACCCAGTACTTC,CASSFLTGEVGKTQYF
TRBV7-2,TRBJ2-5,15,TRBD2,few,TGTGCCAGCAGCTTAAAACTAGCGGGAACAGAGACCCAGTACTTC,CASSLKLAGTETQYF
TRBV5-1,TRBJ2-7,14,NA,few,TGCGCCAGCAGCTTTAACCCCAGTTCCTACGAGCAGTACTTC,CASSFNPSSYEQYF
TRBV13,TRBJ2-7,13,NA,few,TGTGCCAGCAGCTTGGAGTTCGACTACGAGCAGTACTTC,CASSLEFDYEQYF
TRBV29-1,TRBJ2-3,15,NA,NA,TGCAGCGTTGAGGTGGGACAAGGTATTCCAGATACGCAGTATTTT,CSVEVGQGIPDTQYF
TRBV13,TRBJ2-7,14,NA,NA,TGTGCCAGCAGCCGCCAACAGGGAACCTACGAGCAGTACTTC,CASSRQQGTYEQYF
TRBV6-5,TRBJ2-7,14,NA,NA,TGTGCCAGCAGTTACCGCCCAGGGAGCTACGAGCAGTACTTC,CASSYRPGSYEQYF
TRBV29-1,TRBJ2-3,14,NA,few,TGCAGCGTGGGTGAGGGGGTGTCCACAGATACGCAGTATTTT,CSVGEGVSTDTQYF
TRBV29-1,TRBJ2-3,13,NA,few,TGCAGCTCAGGCGCGGTTAGGACAGATACGCAGTATTTT,CSSGAVRTDTQYF